These 7 T cell receptor beta chains came from one sample sequenced in a study of OX40 agonist ivuxolimab in advanced cancers. Generated by immunoSEQ multiplex PCR, the TCRdb table keeps only in-frame clones and is missing some. The table lists fewer than 70,000 clones, approximately 86% of them singletons. The material was CD4+ or CD8+ T cells sorted from blood, obtained in a trial of the OX40 agonist ivuxolimab. The receptor set was obtained from an adult with an advanced solid tumor such as melanoma, head and neck, liver or kidney cancer.

The rearrangement links TRBV27 to TRBJ1-2; 9 positions agree with TRBD1. The trim removed 6 bases at V and 7 bases at J, leaving 9 bases unmatched. The germline V gene has CDR1 MNHEY and CDR2 SMNVEV (reference sequence). The CDR3 extends over 14 amino acids. In DNA form, the CDR3 reads TGTGCCAGCAGCGGGACAGGGATACGAACTGGCTACACCTTC. It yields the protein CASSGTGIRTGYTF.

V gene TRBV5-1 combines with J gene TRBJ2-5, with a possible D match to TRBD2 (6 bases). Trimming took off 6 bases at V and 0 bases at J, with 18 bases between the two ends. Germline values: CDR1 SGHRS, CDR2 YFSETQ. This CDR3 is 16 amino acids long. DNA for the CDR3: TGCGCCAGCACCGACCGGTTAGCGGACTACCAAGAGACCCAGTACTTC. The encoded protein is CASTDRLADYQETQYF.

The J gene is TRBJ2-1, the V gene TRBV7-2; D is ambiguous. CDR1 is SGHTA, CDR2 FQGNSA, per germline. The CDR3 totals 11 residues. V lost 2 bases, J lost 9 bases, and 5 bases lay in between. The CDR3 loop is CASSLTREQFF. In DNA, the CDR3 is TGTGCCAGCAGCTTAACCCGTGAGCAGTTCTTC.

The chain couples TRBV5-4 to TRBJ2-3, with D uncertain. Germline assignment: CDR1 SGHNT and CDR2 YYREEE (reference sequence). This CDR3 region has 15 residues. Deletions cut 1 base from V and 0 bases from J, with 9 bases between. CDR3: CASSLTTGSTDTQYF. The CDR3 bases are TGTGCCAGCAGCTTGACAACGGGTAGCACAGATACGCAGTATTTT. The entire variable domain, with the rest obtained from reference TRBV5-4 and TRBJ2-3, is as follows: ETGVTQSPTHLIKTRGQQVTLRCSSQSGHNTVSWYQQALGQGPQFIFQYYREEENGRGNFPPRFSGLQFPNYSSELNVNALELDDSALYLCASSLTTGSTDTQYFGPGTRLTVL.

The chain joins TRBV7-8 to TRBJ2-3; D might be TRBD1 (6 bases). Trimming left V 1 base short and J 5 bases short, with 7 bases between. Germline V gives CDR1 SGHVS, CDR2 FQNEAQ. This CDR3 comprises 13 residues. DNA of the CDR3: TGTGCCAGCAGCTTAGACAGGGTAGATACGCAGTATTTT. Residues: CASSLDRVDTQYF.

The chain combines TRBV13 with TRBJ2-2, with a tentative D call TRBD2 (5 bases). Trimming cost V 6 bases and J 2 bases, with 7 bases left between them. The CDR3 sequence is 13 residues long. Germline V gene sequence: CDR1 PRHDT, CDR2 FYEKMQ (reference sequence). CDR3 in amino acids: CASRRLNTGELFF. Here the CDR3 DNA reads TGTGCCAGCAGACGACTAAACACCGGGGAGCTGTTTTTT.

V is TRBV6-5 and J is TRBJ1-2; 8 positions agree with TRBD1. Germline V CDR1 and CDR2: MNHEY, SVGAGI. The V and J ends lost 4 bases and 4 bases, in that order; junction bases with no gene match: 11. CDR3 length equals 16 residues. As DNA, the CDR3 is TGTGCCAGCAGTTCCCCGGACAGGGCCTACTTCTATGGCTACACCTTC. This sequence encodes CASSSPDRAYFYGYTF.